This is a list of T cell receptor beta chains from one sample in a study of OX40 agonist ivuxolimab in advanced cancers. Using immunoSEQ multiplex PCR, the repertoire was profiled, and TCRdb retains in-frame clones only, with some absent. Here the sample spans 77,000 or so clones, more than 70% being singletons. The sample here was CD4+ or CD8+ T cells sorted from blood, taken in a trial of the OX40 agonist ivuxolimab. The receptors stem from an adult with an advanced solid tumor such as melanoma, head and neck, liver or kidney cancer. Each CDR3 is given with its conserved first and last residue. D genes are given only for firm matches. A clone size is listed for some rows: how often the clone was seen (once, few, many), or a class if it is expanded.

D gene,J gene,clone size,V gene,CDR3 length,CDR3 protein
NA,TRBJ2-7,NA,TRBV2,11,CASSGLGEQYF
NA,TRBJ2-5,NA,TRBV27,15,CASSLTGGGQETQYF
NA,TRBJ1-1,NA,TRBV7-8,13,CASSFREGSEAFF
NA,TRBJ1-5,NA,TRBV12-2,15,CASRSFSSWNQPQHF
TRBD1,TRBJ1-1,NA,TRBV27,13,CASSRDRGSRAFF
TRBD2,TRBJ2-2,NA,TRBV18,15,CASHQGLAGRGELFF
TRBD2,TRBJ2-2,NA,TRBV18,17,CASSPKGTSGSSGELFF
NA,TRBJ2-7,NA,TRBV29-1,15,CSVAGDGLAPYEQYF
NA,TRBJ2-3,NA,TRBV11-2,15,CASSRVVTPTDTQYF
NA,TRBJ1-1,NA,TRBV10-3,18,CAISGWRGAMGMNTEAFF
TRBD1,TRBJ1-6,NA,TRBV18,15,CASSPRRQGNSPLHF
TRBD2,TRBJ2-1,NA,TRBV4-1,17,CASSQDIISGSLYEQFF
NA,TRBJ2-7,NA,TRBV5-5,15,CASSFSGTLGEEQYF
NA,TRBJ1-4,NA,TRBV28,13,CASTGPPQEKLFF
NA,TRBJ2-3,NA,TRBV11-2,18,CASSLAPAFGGSTDTQYF
TRBD1,TRBJ1-5,NA,TRBV28,15,CASSVRQGGHQPQHF
TRBD1,TRBJ1-6,NA,TRBV27,15,CASSFRTGLNSPLHF
TRBD1,TRBJ1-6,NA,TRBV30,13,CAWRRDSNSPLHF
NA,TRBJ2-7,once,TRBV21-1,19,CATPPDRRERKCKAYEQYF
NA,TRBJ2-1,NA,TRBV5-4,13,CASSLGGTFLPFF
NA,TRBJ2-2,NA,TRBV7-9,13,CASSLDEGGELFF
NA,TRBJ1-1,NA,TRBV20-1,11,CVGQKNTEAFF
NA,TRBJ1-6,NA,TRBV30,14,CAWKSAGYNSPLHF
TRBD2,TRBJ2-5,NA,TRBV12-5,16,CASGIGLAGGQETQYF
TRBD1,TRBJ2-7,NA,TRBV10-3,14,CAISAQGVVGEQYF
NA,TRBJ1-1,NA,TRBV5-1,16,CASSGDTSALNTEAFF
NA,TRBJ2-7,once,TRBV19,13,CASSGTDSYEQYF
TRBD1,TRBJ1-2,NA,TRBV30,13,CAWGDRVMWGYTF
NA,TRBJ1-2,NA,TRBV6-6,15,CASGKGGRGFYGYTF
NA,TRBJ1-5,few,TRBV5-3,16,CARESPHGYSNQPQHF
NA,TRBJ2-5,once,TRBV7-9,13,CASRLDTQETQYF
NA,TRBJ2-2,NA,TRBV9,14,CASSVGISTGELFF
NA,TRBJ2-3,few,TRBV30,14,CAWSPGRGTDTQYF
NA,TRBJ2-1,NA,TRBV27,16,CASSPPGATSYNEQFF
NA,TRBJ2-1,NA,TRBV6-6,14,CASSYGGGTDEQFF
NA,TRBJ2-6,NA,TRBV18,14,CASSPSRGANVLTF
TRBD2,TRBJ2-1,NA,TRBV6-6,15,CASSYSTSGRNEQFF
NA,TRBJ1-2,NA,TRBV7-9,13,CASSLPRVGGYTF
NA,TRBJ2-7,NA,TRBV28,14,CASTGGRGRNEQYF
NA,TRBJ1-2,NA,TRBV6-5,15,CASSMTREPLKGYTF
TRBD1,TRBJ1-4,NA,TRBV7-2,14,CASREGTANEKLFF
NA,TRBJ2-7,NA,TRBV15,15,CATSRDRNPSYEQYF
NA,TRBJ2-2,NA,TRBV28,12,CASSSFSGELFF
TRBD2,TRBJ2-1,NA,TRBV10-1,14,CASSESGGANEQFF
TRBD2,TRBJ2-7,once,TRBV7-2,15,CASSLAGGSSYEQYF
NA,TRBJ1-1,NA,TRBV6-5,13,CASPAGIVPEAFF
TRBD1,TRBJ1-5,NA,TRBV5-5,13,CASSLQGDQPQHF
NA,TRBJ2-5,NA,TRBV29-1,13,CSVEGGGRGTQYF
NA,TRBJ1-2,NA,TRBV7-9,14,CASSRQERGYGYTF
NA,TRBJ2-2,NA,TRBV11-3,14,CASWGTSNTGELFF
NA,TRBJ2-4,NA,TRBV10-1,14,CASSAMEAKNIQYF
TRBD1,TRBJ2-2,NA,TRBV2,16,CASSEFGQENTGELFF
NA,TRBJ2-3,NA,TRBV9,15,CASSRTQVTLMEQYF